This T cell receptor beta chain was sequenced during a study of cytomegalovirus exposure and HLA in healthy donors (dated by TCRdb to between 2016 and 2019). For the study in its entirety: An earlier analysis of under 600 of the donors reported 250 to 300 Gb of sequence data and around 110 million unique TCR beta sequences from 150 million to 200 million T cells. About 280 gigabases of sequencing data and around 90 million unique TCR sequences made up an early release that covered some 640 HLA-typed donors. Of the 350 to 450 genotyped donors, over 65% fell in the genetic ancestry cluster associated with self-reported Caucasian donors. The study aimed to test whether signatures of past pathogen exposure could be identified by cataloging public T cell receptors. Using immunosequencing, the study profiled T cell repertoires from fewer than 850 subjects and related those repertoires to cytomegalovirus serostatus. Besides the first cohort of around 670 subjects, a separate validation cohort made up of over 95 different subjects was used. The study combined high-throughput TCR immunosequencing, statistical association of individual TCRs with disease status, and machine learning to predict cytomegalovirus infection status. A later analysis re-analyzed previously published TCR beta repertoires from 550 to 700 donors and added high-resolution HLA genotyping to study TCR occurrence patterns. Rather than using new phenotypic data, the later analysis identified candidate immune exposures from TCR beta sequences and from how often those sequences occurred across donors. In an earlier analysis of 500 to 650 of the donors, high-throughput TCR beta sequencing was used to judge whether each TCR beta V gene segment behaved as functional or pseudogenic. Donor age, sex, ethnicity and CMV serostatus were compiled together with the repertoire data. A later genetic analysis took genome-wide SNP genotypes for about 55% of the 666 donors and used that subset as a discovery cohort. Every discovery cohort repertoire had been produced on one sequencing platform. Both class I and class II loci were covered by HLA typing, at four-digit resolution. Typing coverage varied by locus: roughly 620-640 donors for A, B, C, DRB1 and DQB1; 522 for DQA1; more than 600 for DPA1; more than 450 for DPB1. Roughly five DR-DQ haplotypes were handled as single units for association and clustering, since linkage in the cohort was strong. Among 300 to 500 genotyped donors of the cohort, an average of around 240,000 unique TCR beta nucleotide sequences was sequenced per donor, of which 15% to 20% were non-productive.

Findings and caveats that apply to the study as a whole: In a later analysis, HLA-associated TCR beta chains showed more clonal expansion and lower generation probabilities than non-associated chains that were equally common. Sequencing depth was assumed to be roughly uniform across donors in the presence/absence analyses, though that assumption may not hold. In the study, approximately 160 TCR beta chains were listed as associated with cytomegalovirus. Because HLA typing was unavailable for some donors at each locus, only the typed subset was used in association tests. Compared with the roughly 700-donor mean, donors in an Asian-associated ancestry cluster had fewer N-insertions in productive TCRs, according to a later genetic analysis. Assigning TCR associations to individual alleles was difficult when HLA alleles, especially DR and DQ, strongly co-occurred. Because the 87-base-pair reads could not distinguish some IMGT-functional V segments, including TRBV6-2 and TRBV6-3, those segments were excluded. In vitro tests confirmed that a few of the cytomegalovirus-associated TCR beta chains recognize cytomegalovirus antigens. In an earlier analysis of some 640 of the donors, most TCR beta V segments were observed in productive rearrangements about 90% or about 30% of the time, broadly matching IMGT annotations. For the cohort, immune exposure information was limited to CMV serostatus. According to a later analysis, parvovirus B19, influenza, CMV and Epstein-Barr virus appeared linked to several top co-occurrence clusters. While some public TCRs were present in many individuals, most TCR sequences turned up only very rarely across donors. In a later genetic analysis, a missense DCLRE1C variant was associated with V-gene and J-gene trimming of TCR beta chains, and the association was replicated in an independent cohort. The classifier was reported to diagnose cytomegalovirus status with high specificity and sensitivity in both the original cohort and the validation cohort. According to a later analysis, TCR association rates differed among HLA loci, with DRB1 alleles showing the most associated TCRs and HLA-C alleles showing the fewest. A cluster of highly shared sequence variants was judged likely to be a technical artifact of the sequencing pipeline. A further reported finding was that TCR beta sequences accurately predicted the HLA-A and HLA-B alleles for most subjects in the first cohort. Specific HLA alleles were associated with 15,000 to 20,000 TCR beta sequences at a false discovery rate of 0.05 in a later analysis. Only TCR beta chains were sequenced in this cohort, and the absence of alpha or paired-chain data limited detectable features. The authors suggested that the approach could potentially be extended to other disease states and immunological phenotypes. The earlier analysis of approximately 540 of the donors excluded 15 to 20 rarely observed V segments, including chromosome 9 orphons, because counts were too low. Linkage disequilibrium might explain the correlated functional status among segregating V segments, but an unknown experimental factor could not be ruled out. According to a later analysis, most CMV-associated TCR beta chains appeared to be HLA-restricted, and the HLA associations seemed to be driven largely by CMV exposure.

Library preparation used the immunoSEQ multiplex PCR assay. A mixture of 60 forward primers for TCR Vbeta segments and 13 reverse primers for TCR Jbeta segments was used in the multiplex PCR. Amplification of the CDR3 region of rearranged TCR beta genes was performed with a multiplex PCR assay on genomic DNA. The Illumina HiSeq System was used to sequence the amplified TCR beta libraries as 87-base-pair reads. As for how the authors treated the data: Across the 700 or so repertoires, a later analysis counted 75 million to 90 million unique TCR beta chains, around 10 million of which were shared by at least two donors. Raw reads were error-corrected and collapsed into unique sequences with a nearest-neighbor algorithm that merged closely related sequences to remove PCR and sequencing errors. V, D and J gene segments were assigned by aligning CDR3 sequences to IMGT reference sequences. For a sequence to be retained, a match of at least six nucleotides to both a V gene segment and a J gene segment was required. Rearrangements were classified as productive when the CDR3 lacked stop codons and remained in frame with V and J, and all other rearrangements were classified as non-productive. CDR3 was defined according to IMGT convention as the region running from the second conserved V-encoded cysteine to the conserved J-encoded phenylalanine. Sequences without an unambiguous match to a single V gene segment were excluded from the earlier analysis of over 500 of the donors. In an earlier analysis of 587 of the donors, a V segment was called functional when productive rearrangements were above 56.7%, and segregating when the standard deviation between donors exceeded 5%. A statistical classification framework was built to diagnose cytomegalovirus status from the catalog of TCR beta chain sequences. V and J gene assignment, in a later analysis, came from comparing TCR nucleotide sequences with IMGT/GENE-DB human TR gene sequences. The TCRdist pipeline was used in a later analysis to assign CDR3 sequences and most-parsimonious VDJ recombination scenarios. In a later analysis, each TCR beta chain was defined by its CDR3 amino acid sequence together with its V-gene family, and reads without a unique V-gene family were excluded. As a way to deal with suspected cross-contamination and a sequencing artifact, a later analysis dropped approximately 570 nucleotide sequences that were highly shared and had low generation probability. For each public chain, a later analysis derived a clonal expansion index from normalized ranks of inferred template counts within each repertoire. In a later analysis, generation probabilities were computed using a VDJ recombination model fitted to out-of-frame rearrangements, and the results were checked against IGoR. A later analysis scored TCR-TCR, TCR-HLA and TCR-CMV co-occurrence with hypergeometric tests, applying a repertoire-size bias correction to TCR pairs. To estimate false discovery rates, a later analysis permuted the HLA or CMV assignments 20 times. In a later analysis, co-occurring TCRs were grouped using DBSCAN, and TCRdist sequence similarity was added for clustering within HLA-allele-positive subsets. Repertoires with fewer than 30,000 or more than 120,000 public chains were left out of co-occurrence clustering, as were about five repertoires with anomalous nucleotide sharing. What TCRdb holds here is the immuneACCESS table cut down to in-frame rearrangements. Part of the clones is not present; checked against another copy, under half of the missing clones reflect an unresolved V gene, and the others are unexplained. V and J calls and clone size are as listed in that table; D and trimming were resolved from the DNA. This sample lists approximately 150,000 clones; around 85% were detected once. The ten largest clones capture approximately 1.8% of the sample.

From its cysteine to its phenylalanine, the CDR3 spans 16 amino acids. Only CDR3 DNA is held: 48 bases, read in frame from base 1. Relative to germline, V is 2 bases shorter and J is 2 bases shorter, with 15 bases between their ends. CDR1 and CDR2 are read off the germline V gene as SNHLY and FYNNEI. As to this clone: Its specific antigen is unknown. There are no base qualities to consult, and no much larger clone falls within one base.

The cohort consisted of hundreds of healthy bone marrow donors. Cohort members were all nominally healthy when sampled, although unrecorded immune exposures were likely present. Of the roughly 720 cohort members, 250 to 300 had positive CMV serostatus and 350 to 450 had negative CMV serostatus, and CMV serostatus was not recorded for the donor. A peripheral blood sample was collected from each donor, and TCR beta sequencing was performed on peripheral blood mononuclear cells. Genomic DNA was extracted from the blood cell samples with the Qiagen DNeasy Blood Extraction Kit. Sequencing was carried out using PBMCs. The rearrangement joined TRBV2 to TRBJ2-5, with TRBD1 perhaps the D gene, on 5 matching bases. The source is a human donor in good health. The CDR3 loop reads CASSERSWTLQETQYF. The nucleotide sequence reads as follows: TGTGCCAGCAGTGAACGTTCGTGGACACTACAAGAGACCCAGTACTTC.